Presented here are 11 T cell receptor beta chains from one specimen sequenced in a study of blood T cells in healthy people across ages. Primed by a sample-barcoded 5' primer and a J-beta primer mix, a second PCR proceeded for 7 to 11 cycles. A single record per CDR3 protein comes from TCRdb applying MiXCR to the 5' RACE reads. This repertoire shows over 1,200,000 distinct CDR3 sequences, approximately 59% found once; its top ten account for 5.5% to 8%. Sequencing used blood. These receptors originate from a young man in good health.

This rearrangement joins TRBV11-2 to TRBJ2-1; TRBD1 is a possible D gene (5 bases). V dropped 3 bases and J dropped 8 bases, with 11 bases sitting between them. CDR1 and CDR2 (germline): SGHAT, FQNNGV. The CDR3 covers 13 residues. In nucleotides, the CDR3 is TGTGCCAGCAGCTTCAGGGATATCTATGAGCAGTTCTTC. Translating it yields CASSFRDIYEQFF.

This chain connects TRBV29-1 to TRBJ2-1; TRBD2 might be the D (6 bases). The CDR3 sequence is 15 residues long. Trimming took 7 bases from V and 1 from J, leaving 17 bases between them. The germline V gene has CDR1 SQVTM and CDR2 ANQGSEA. CDR3 in amino acids: CSAEDYVESYNEQFF. The CDR3 bases are TGCAGCGCCGAGGACTATGTCGAGTCCTACAATGAGCAGTTCTTC.

This chain links TRBV7-8 with TRBJ1-4; possible D gene TRBD1, 5 bases. V gave up 6 bases and J gave up 0 bases, with 11 bases separating them. This CDR3 has 15 amino acids. CDR1 and CDR2 (germline): SGHVS, FQNEAQ. CDR3 nucleotides: TGTGCCAGCAGGCAGGGAGATGCAACTAATGAAAAACTGTTTTTT. This encodes CASRQGDATNEKLFF.

Turning to this clonotype: It is likely a read error, because the conserved phenylalanine at the end of the CDR3 is missing. The chain employs TRBV5-1 and TRBJ2-5; no reliable D call. CDR1 and CDR2 (germline): SGHRS, YFSETQ. Deletions cut 0 bases from V and 2 bases from J, with 5 bases between. The CDR3 is 13 residues long. In DNA form, the CDR3 reads TGCGCCAGCAGCTTGGTAGGGCAAGAGACCCAGTACGTC. This codes for CASSLVGQETQYV.

Many counts were recorded for this clonotype. The chain links TRBV29-1 to TRBJ1-2; possible D gene TRBD1, 5 bases. The germline V gene encodes CDR1 SQVTM and CDR2 ANQGSEA. Trimming stripped 7 bases from V and 2 bases from J, with 11 bases between. This CDR3 contains 12 residues. The CDR3: CSGFWGNYGYTF. DNA of the CDR3: TGCAGCGGGTTCTGGGGGAACTATGGCTACACCTTC. Full variable domain (rest looked up from reference TRBV29-1 and TRBJ1-2): SAVISQKPSRDICQRGTSLTIQCQVDSQVTMMFWYRQQPGQSLTLIATANQGSEATYESGFVIDKFPISRPNLTFSTLTVSNMSPEDSSIYLCSGFWGNYGYTFGSGTRLTVV.

This chain joins TRBV12-3 or TRBV12-4 and TRBJ1-6; no firm D call. Trimming removed 7 bases from V and 0 bases from J, with 7 bases in between. This CDR3 is built from 14 residues. The CDR3 bases are TGTGCCAGCACCAAGAGCTCCTATAATTCACCCCTCCACTTT. Protein: CASTKSSYNSPLHF.

This chain connects TRBV2 to TRBJ1-4; 8 bases are a match to TRBD1. This CDR3 region has 17 residues. Trimming took 6 bases from V and 8 from J; bases not matched to a gene: 17. In germline, CDR1 is SNHLY, CDR2 FYNNEI. CDR3 nucleotides: TGTGCCAGCAGCTTGGGGACAGGAAGATCCTTGACGGAAAAACTGTTTTTT. Its translation: CASSLGTGRSLTEKLFF.

The chain couples TRBV5-1 to TRBJ2-5; D uncertain. Germline V lookup: CDR1 SGHRS, CDR2 YFSETQ. The CDR3 consists of 15 residues. The germline V and J ends were trimmed by 0 bases and 1 base, with 10 bases remaining between them. Here the CDR3 reads CASSLAVGLQETQYF. CDR3 in DNA: TGCGCCAGCAGCTTGGCAGTCGGCCTCCAAGAGACCCAGTACTTC.

The chain recombines TRBV20-1 with TRBJ2-5; D possibly corresponds to TRBD1 (6 bases). The CDR3 is made up of 12 amino acids. The ends were cut back, 4 bases at V and 4 bases at J, with 10 bases in the middle. CDR1 is DFQATT and CDR2 is SNEGSKA in the germline V gene (reference sequence). The DNA of the CDR3 is TGCAGTGCTAAGGGGGTGGGAGAGACCCAGTACTTC. This encodes CSAKGVGETQYF.

The genes are TRBV20-1 and TRBJ1-6; D unresolved. CDR3 length equals 16 residues. Deletions cut 0 bases from V and 6 bases from J, with 15 bases between. The germline gives CDR1 DFQATT, CDR2 SNEGSKA (reference sequence). The CDR3 protein is CSARDLTAGSNSPLHF. As DNA, the CDR3 is TGCAGTGCTAGAGATTTGACCGCAGGATCTAATTCACCCCTCCACTTT.

The chain links TRBV12-3 or TRBV12-4 to TRBJ2-4; D possibly uses TRBD1 or TRBD2 (5 bases each). This CDR3 is built from 15 residues. V was clipped by 5 bases and J by 3 bases, with 14 bases between them. DNA for the CDR3: TGTGCCAGCAGTAAACACCGGGACCACAAAAACATTCAGTACTTC. The encoded protein is CASSKHRDHKNIQYF.